A selection of T cell receptor beta chains follows, all from one sample in a study of cytomegalovirus exposure and HLA in healthy donors. Assay: immunoSEQ multiplex PCR; the TCRdb copy retains only in-frame clones and omits some. The table lists around 190,000 clones, about 80% of them singletons. Sequenced input: PBMCs. The receptors were gathered from a man aged 30-40 years in good health and CMV-seronegative. The CDR3 runs from the conserved cysteine through the conserved F or W. A D gene is named only where the DNA matches it firmly.

D	V	J	CDR3
.	TRBV29-1	TRBJ2-1	CSVYGTGSSYNEQFF
.	TRBV25-1	TRBJ2-3	CASSETRHTQYF
TRBD1	TRBV9	TRBJ2-1	CASRGIGGVTGGYYEQFF
.	TRBV4-2	TRBJ2-5	CASSQDESGTQYF
TRBD1	TRBV28	TRBJ1-4	CASTEAGGYVGEKLFF
TRBD2	TRBV4-1	TRBJ2-1	CASSRGRSGSSYNEQFF
TRBD1	TRBV30	TRBJ1-5	CAWSDRGQPQHF
TRBD2	TRBV27	TRBJ2-2	CASSPLAVRHTGELFF
TRBD1	TRBV19	TRBJ2-7	CASKGGTGSYEQYF
.	TRBV7-9	TRBJ1-2	CASSLFKGRQTYNYGYTF
.	TRBV2	TRBJ2-3	CASHRPQGVGTDTQYF